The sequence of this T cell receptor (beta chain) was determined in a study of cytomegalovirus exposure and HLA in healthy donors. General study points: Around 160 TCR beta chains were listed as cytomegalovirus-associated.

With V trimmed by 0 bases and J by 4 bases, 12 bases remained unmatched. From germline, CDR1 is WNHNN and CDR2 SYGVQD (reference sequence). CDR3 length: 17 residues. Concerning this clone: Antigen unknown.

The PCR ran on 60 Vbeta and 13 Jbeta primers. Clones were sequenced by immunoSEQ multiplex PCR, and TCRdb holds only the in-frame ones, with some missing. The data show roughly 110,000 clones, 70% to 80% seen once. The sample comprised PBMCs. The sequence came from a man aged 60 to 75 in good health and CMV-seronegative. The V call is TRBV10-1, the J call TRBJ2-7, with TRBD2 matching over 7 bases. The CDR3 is CASSESRDYDKGYEQYV. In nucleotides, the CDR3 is TGCGCCAGCAGTGAGTCGAGGGACTACGATAAAGGATACGAGCAGTACGTC.